Presented here are 2 T cell receptor beta chains from one specimen sequenced in a study of T cell responses to AZD1222 COVID-19 vaccine. Profiled with immunoSEQ multiplex PCR; TCRdb holds only in-frame clones, not every one. The table includes roughly 180,000 clones, more than 85% detected once. Sequencing used peripheral blood, obtained 28 days after the second AZD1222 dose. The receptors shown here come from an adult who received the AZD1222 COVID-19 vaccine.

The chain is built from TRBV4-2 and TRBJ2-1; D not resolved. This CDR3 region has 16 residues. Trimming took 0 bases from V and 2 from J, leaving 11 bases between them. Germline CDR1 and CDR2: LGHNA and YNFKEQ. CDR3 protein: CASSQEALRPYNEQFF. CDR3 DNA sequence: TGTGCCAGCAGCCAAGAGGCGCTTCGGCCCTACAATGAGCAGTTCTTC.

The chain is built from TRBV30 and TRBJ2-2; 15 bases agree with TRBD2. V trimming: 2 bases; J trimming: 1 base; junction bases outside the gene matches: 5. CDR1 is GTSNPN, CDR2 SVGIG, per germline (reference sequence). CDR3 size: 18 residues. DNA for the CDR3: TGTGCCTGGAGTTGGGAGGGACTAGCGGGAGGGAACACCGGGGAGCTGTTTTTT. It specifies CAWSWEGLAGGNTGELFF.